This record covers a single TCR beta chain. Its antigen remains unidentified. This sample stems from a study of T cell responses to AZD1222 COVID-19 vaccine. Study information: Second-dose timings of about 4 or about 12 weeks were pooled.

Profiled with immunoSEQ multiplex PCR; TCRdb holds only in-frame clones, not every one. The table lists about 140,000 clones, approximately 90% of them singletons. Germline values: CDR1 SGHNT, CDR2 YENEEA. V was pared by 1 base and J by 1 base, with 7 bases between. This CDR3 has 14 residues. Broader study findings: Spike-specific TCR breadth and depth rose after two AZD1222 doses. Nearly half of unique spike-specific TCRs reportedly avoided B.1.351 and B.1.1.7 mutated regions. The donor cohort was predominantly white British with a female majority, and clonal diversity may have been underestimated.

This material consisted of peripheral blood, taken on day 0 of AZD1222 vaccination. The origin of this receptor is an adult in good health. The rearrangement uses TRBV11-3 and TRBJ2-5; tentatively, D is TRBD1 or TRBD2 (5 bases each). CDR3 loop: CASSLGGTQETQYF. The CDR3 DNA follows: TGTGCCAGCAGCTTAGGGGGGACCCAAGAGACCCAGTACTTC.